This T cell receptor (beta chain) was sequenced during a study of control samples from healthy donors and cancer patients. The germline CDR1 and CDR2 sequences are SGDLS and YYNGEE. J was trimmed by 6 bases and V by 3 bases; bases with no gene match: 7. The CDR3 extends over 15 amino acids. Profiled with immunoSEQ multiplex PCR; TCRdb holds only in-frame clones, not every one. This sample has 85,000 to 95,000 clones, with roughly 90% found just once. The sequenced sample consisted of blood. The receptor's source is a woman under 40 in good health. This chain links TRBV9 with TRBJ1-4; 8 nucleotides line up with TRBD1. In DNA form, the CDR3 reads TGTGCCAGCAGCGAGAGACAGGGGTTAGATGAAAAACTGTTTTTT. Its protein is CASSERQGLDEKLFF.